This T cell receptor beta chain was observed in a study of T cell repertoires in cytomegalovirus infection. Regarding this clonotype: Its antigen remains unknown.

TCRdb analysed the reads with MiXCR anew, one entry per CDR3 protein. Of 310,000 or so distinct CDR3 sequences listed, 25% were seen once; the top ten hold approximately 12%. Here the sequenced sample was cultured PBMCs, taken from culture after CMV antigen stimulation. The TCR originated in a human donor in good health (CMV status not recorded). Some clones in this sample may be carry-over from other donors' samples.

The CDR3 bases are TGCGCCAGCAGCCAAGATCTCGTCACTAGCGCAAGCTACAATGAGCAGTTCTTC. It yields the protein CASSQDLVTSASYNEQFF. The chain uses TRBV4-3 and TRBJ2-1; 7 nucleotides match TRBD2. The CDR3 sequence is 18 residues long. V lost 0 bases, J lost 3 bases, and 11 bases stayed unmatched. Germline V lookup: CDR1 LGHNA, CDR2 YSLEER.